This T cell receptor (beta chain) stems from a study of blood T cell repertoires in COVID-19. CDR1 SEHNR and CDR2 FQNEAQ come from the germline V gene (reference sequence). V was cut by 5 bases and J by 2 bases, with 16 bases left in between. The length of the CDR3 is 16 residues. Generated by immunoSEQ multiplex PCR, the TCRdb table keeps only in-frame clones and is missing some. The table has some 310,000 clones, about 90% seen once. This sequence was found in a woman aged 30 to 39 who had recovered from COVID-19. The chain couples TRBV7-9 to TRBJ1-3; TRBD1 is a possible D gene (6 bases). The specimen sequenced was PBMCs or T cells enriched from blood (not recorded which). The CDR3 DNA reads as TGTGCCAGCAGCCATACCTGGACAGCAACTGGAAACACCATATATTTT. Amino acids: CASSHTWTATGNTIYF.